This T cell receptor beta chain was documented in a study of CD8 T cells in Susac syndrome. When the RNA was reverse transcribed, random hexamers were used with an input of roughly 0.45 to 1 ug. A multiplex approach, immunoSEQ multiplex PCR, amplified TCR beta CDR3 across 54 Vbeta and 13 Jbeta. TCRdb called the immunoSEQ multiplex PCR reads again in MiXCR, with one record for every CDR3 protein. The sample yields fewer than 150,000 distinct CDR3 sequences, nearly 95% seen once. Findings of the study overall: A relatively small number of individuals underwent TCR sequencing and HLA analysis.

Healthy donors acted as controls, with matching for age and sex. Negative isolation was used for CD8+ and CD4+ T cells, and FACS enrichment was applied to TEMRA cells. The CDR3 sequence is 16 residues long. Trimming took 3 bases from V and 4 from J, leaving 19 bases between them. The germline gives CDR1 DFQATT, CDR2 SNEGSKA (reference sequence). For this clonotype: Antigen unknown.

The V gene is TRBV20-1, the J gene TRBJ1-3, with D possibly being TRBD1 (5 bases). Sequencing input: CD8+ T cells from PBMCs. The source is a human donor in good health. CDR3 coding DNA: TGCAGTGCTAGGACCCCCCCAGGGCCCGAGGGAAACACCATATATTTT. Translating gives CSARTPPGPEGNTIYF.